This is a list of T cell receptor beta chains from one sample in a study of blood T cell repertoires in COVID-19. The protocol was immunoSEQ multiplex PCR, while the TCRdb copy is restricted to in-frame clones and leaves out a portion. The repertoire holds some 130,000 clones, with approximately 90% as singletons. Sample: PBMCs or T cells enriched from blood (not recorded which). These receptors all stem from a man in his fifties or sixties who had recovered from COVID-19. The CDR3 runs from the conserved cysteine through the conserved F or W. The D gene is left open where the match is weak. Clone size is not always given. Where it is, it says once, few, many or a class for expanded clones.

>.|TRBV24-1|TRBJ2-3|.
CATSDLRGRTDTQYF
TGTGCCACCAGTGATTTGAGGGGCCGGACAGATACGCAGTATTTT
>.|TRBV11-3|TRBJ2-7|.
CASSPSGLTYEQYF
TGTGCCAGCAGCCCTTCCGGGTTAACCTACGAGCAGTACTTC
>.|TRBV2|TRBJ2-1|few
CASLEKGLTYNEQFF
TGTGCCAGTTTAGAGAAGGGACTTACCTACAATGAGCAGTTCTTC
>.|TRBV30|TRBJ1-2|.
CAWSVTRAYGYTF
TGTGCCTGGAGTGTAACCAGGGCCTATGGCTACACCTTC
>TRBD1|TRBV7-9|TRBJ1-3|.
CASSQDRARGNTIYF
TGTGCCAGCAGTCAGGACAGGGCGAGAGGAAACACCATATATTTT
>.|TRBV12-5|TRBJ2-1|few
CASGLFRVEGYNEQFF
TGTGCTAGTGGTTTGTTTAGGGTAGAGGGCTACAATGAGCAGTTCTTC
>.|TRBV24-1|TRBJ2-1|.
CATTTGMSDEQFF
TGTGCCACCACAACAGGGATGAGTGATGAGCAGTTCTTC
>TRBD1|TRBV18|TRBJ1-2|.
CASSPGTGGNYGYTF
TGTGCCAGCTCACCCGGGACAGGAGGTAACTATGGCTACACCTTC
>.|TRBV7-9|TRBJ1-4|.
CASSEGGGDHNEKLFF
TGTGCCAGCAGCGAGGGTGGAGGGGACCATAATGAAAAACTGTTTTTT
>TRBD1|TRBV9|TRBJ1-1|.
CASSLRDRGNTEAFF
TGTGCCAGCAGCCTAAGGGACAGGGGTAACACTGAAGCTTTCTTT
>.|TRBV4-1|TRBJ1-6|once
CASSQDGAASAYNSPLHF
TGCGCCAGCAGCCAAGATGGGGCAGCGAGCGCCTATAATTCACCCCTCCACTTT
>.|TRBV11-2|TRBJ2-5|.
CASSSMTNEETQYF
TGTGCCAGCAGCTCGATGACTAACGAAGAGACCCAGTACTTC
>.|TRBV20-1|TRBJ1-5|once
CSASFPGQINQPQHF
TGCAGTGCTAGTTTCCCAGGCCAAATCAATCAGCCCCAGCATTTT
>.|TRBV5-5|TRBJ2-7|.
CASSRGSSYEQYF
TGTGCCAGCAGCAGGGGGAGCTCCTACGAGCAGTACTTC
>TRBD1|TRBV11-2|TRBJ1-6|.
CASSLGTGPNSPLHF
TGTGCCAGCAGCTTAGGGACAGGGCCTAATTCACCCCTCCACTTT
>TRBD2|TRBV6-5|TRBJ2-7|.
CASDLLAASSYEQYF
TGTGCCAGCGATCTTCTAGCGGCCTCCTCCTACGAGCAGTACTTC
>TRBD1|TRBV30|TRBJ1-6|.
CAWRRTGFNSPLHF
TGTGCCTGGAGGAGGACAGGATTTAATTCACCCCTCCACTTT
>TRBD2|TRBV7-4|TRBJ2-7|.
CASSRIGTSGSSYEQYF
TGTGCCAGCAGCCGAATCGGGACTAGCGGGAGCTCCTACGAGCAGTACTTC
>.|TRBV5-6|TRBJ1-3|.
CASSLALERGRSGNTIYF
TGTGCCAGCAGCTTGGCCCTGGAGAGGGGGAGATCTGGAAACACCATATATTTT
>.|TRBV4-3|TRBJ1-6|.
CASSQVQGVSSPLHF
TGCGCCAGCAGCCAAGTTCAAGGGGTTAGTTCACCCCTCCACTTT
>.|TRBV7-9|TRBJ2-1|once
CASSLRNKQVEQFF
TGTGCCAGCAGCTTAAGGAATAAACAGGTGGAGCAGTTCTTC
>.|TRBV19|TRBJ2-7|.
CASSISDSRYEQYF
TGTGCCAGTAGTATTTCCGACTCCCGCTACGAGCAGTACTTC